Below, 11 T cell receptor beta chains from the same sample are listed, as sequenced in a study of PD-1 blockade in classical Hodgkin lymphoma (dated by TCRdb to 2020 to 2022). Libraries were constructed by the immunoSEQ multiplex PCR assay. This immuneACCESS table, as held by TCRdb, lists in-frame sequences with V and J called but not all clones. Of the missing ones, under half trace to an unresolved V gene in checked studies; the others have no known cause. This sample lists 100,000 to 120,000 clones; roughly nine tenths were detected once. 15% to 20% of the sample is held by the ten biggest clonotypes. The time point label here, explained by the study, means: cycle 2 day 1 (C2D1) of nivolumab. Relapse after autologous stem cell transplantation had occurred in all trial patients, and cohorts A, B and C were distinguished by prior brentuximab vedotin exposure. Sequences were derived from peripheral blood mononuclear cells (PBMCs), sampled before the second cycle of nivolumab. The receptors stem from a human donor with classical Hodgkin lymphoma.

The chain uses TRBV4-1 and TRBJ2-7; no definite D call. CDR3 length equals 14 residues. V lost 5 bases and J 6 bases, leaving 17 bases between the germline ends. Germline loops: CDR1 MGHRA, CDR2 YSYEKL. CDR3: CASSNRQEGPEQYF. The CDR3 DNA is TGCGCCAGCAGCAACCGGCAGGAAGGGCCCGAGCAGTACTTC.

The rearrangement joins TRBV11-2 to TRBJ1-4; a weak D match, TRBD1 (5 bases). This CDR3 comprises 15 residues. Looked up from germline, CDR1 is SGHAT and CDR2 is FQNNGV. V dropped 4 bases and J dropped 4 bases, with 13 bases sitting between them. The CDR3 nucleotides read TGTGCCAGCAGCTCAGAGACAGATTTTAATGAAAAACTGTTTTTT. Residues: CASSSETDFNEKLFF. Combining the CDR3 with reference TRBV11-2 and TRBJ1-4 gives the whole variable domain EAGVAQSPRYKIIEKRQSVAFWCNPISGHATLYWYQQILGQGPKLLIQFQNNGVVDDSQLPKDRFSAERLKGVDSTLKIQPAKLEDSAVYLCASSSETDFNEKLFFGSGTQLSVL.

CDR3 nucleotides: TGTGCCAGCAGCCGCACCGGGACAGGGAGCTCCTACGAGCAGTACTTC. Its protein product is CASSRTGTGSSYEQYF. The chain couples TRBV7-9 to TRBJ2-7; 9 bases map to TRBD1. The germline V gene has CDR1 SEHNR and CDR2 FQNEAQ (reference sequence). Germline trimming cut 5 bases from V and 0 bases from J; bases unmatched to any gene: 8. The CDR3 is made up of 16 amino acids.

The chain combines TRBV19 with TRBJ1-1, with D perhaps matching TRBD1 (6 bases). V lost 7 bases, J lost 5 bases, and 11 bases lay in between. CDR3 length: 12 residues. Germline CDR1 is LNHDA and CDR2 is SQIVND (reference sequence). The CDR3 DNA reads TGTGCCAGTACCGGGACACGGACTGAAGCTTTCTTT. It specifies CASTGTRTEAFF.

The chain couples TRBV10-3 to TRBJ2-7; D unclear. CDR1 and CDR2 from the germline V gene are ENHRY and SYGVKD. V lost 3 bases to trimming and J lost 0 bases, with 9 bases between them. This CDR3 spans 14 amino acids. The CDR3 reads CAISDVTSSYEQYF. The CDR3, as DNA: TGTGCCATCAGTGATGTTACCAGCTCCTACGAGCAGTACTTC.

The chain carries TRBV28 and TRBJ2-1; D remains ambiguous. This CDR3 is 12 amino acids long. Trimming cost V 6 bases and J 7 bases, with 10 bases left between them. Germline assignment: CDR1 MDHEN and CDR2 SYDVKM. The CDR3 reads CASRYSENEQFF. The CDR3 DNA follows: TGTGCCAGCAGATACAGCGAGAATGAGCAGTTCTTC.

This chain joins TRBV4-2 and TRBJ1-1; 7 positions match TRBD1. V trimming: 2 bases; J trimming: 7 bases; junction bases outside the gene matches: 4. This CDR3 contains 13 residues. Germline values: CDR1 LGHNA, CDR2 YNFKEQ. The CDR3 DNA sequence: TGTGCCAGCAGCCAACCCGGGACAGATGAAGCTTTCTTT. Its translation: CASSQPGTDEAFF.

The chain links TRBV9 to TRBJ2-7; 11 bases line up with TRBD1. The CDR3 contains 17 residues. J was trimmed by 1 base and V by 1 base; bases with no gene match: 7. Germline lookup yields CDR1 SGDLS and CDR2 YYNGEE. The CDR3 reads CASSVSFGDRGSYEQYF. The CDR3 DNA sequence: TGTGCCAGCAGCGTATCTTTCGGGGACAGGGGGTCCTACGAGCAGTACTTC.

This chain links TRBV18 with TRBJ1-4; no clear D gene. Trimming stripped 0 bases from V and 7 bases from J, with 9 bases between. The germline V gene encodes CDR1 KGHSH and CDR2 LQKENI. The CDR3 is 14 residues long. The CDR3 sequence: CASSPPRAREKLFF. The CDR3 coding sequence is TGTGCCAGCTCACCACCGCGGGCGCGTGAAAAACTGTTTTTT. The full variable domain, its missing parts supplied by reference TRBV18 and TRBJ1-4, is NAGVMQNPRHLVRRRGQEARLRCSPMKGHSHVYWYRQLPEEGLKFMVYLQKENIIDESGMPKERFSAEFPKEGPSILRIQQVVRGDSAAYFCASSPPRAREKLFFGSGTQLSVL.

CDR3 sequence (DNA): TGCGCCAGCAGCCTCTTAGGGTTAGCGGGAGGTTTCACAGATACGCAGTATTTT. Its protein product is CASSLLGLAGGFTDTQYF. The rearrangement joins TRBV4-3 to TRBJ2-3, with 10 bases aligning to TRBD2. The trim removed 4 bases at V and 2 bases at J, leaving 12 bases unmatched. The CDR3 consists of 18 residues. Per germline, CDR1 LGHNA and CDR2 YSLEER.

The rearrangement links TRBV4-1 to TRBJ2-7; 7 bases map to TRBD2. Germline-derived CDR1 and CDR2 are MGHRA and YSYEKL. The CDR3 has 16 amino acids. V trimming: 0 bases; J trimming: 1 base; junction bases outside the gene matches: 6. The CDR3 nucleotides are TGCGCCAGCAGCCAAGAGGGGGGGGATTTTTCCTACGAGCAGTACTTC. Translation gives CASSQEGGDFSYEQYF.